The T cell receptor (beta chain) described here comes from a study of blood T cell repertoires in COVID-19. Only in-frame clones appear in the TCRdb table, and some are missing; sequencing was by immunoSEQ multiplex PCR. The sample has about 210,000 clones, roughly nine tenths seen once. With V trimmed by 0 bases and J by 5 bases, 4 bases remained unmatched. This CDR3 is 15 amino acids long. The germline CDR1 and CDR2 sequences are MGHRA and YSYEKL. Sequencing used peripheral blood. The sequence came from a man aged 25 to 40 with acute or convalescent COVID-19. The V and J genes are TRBV4-1 and TRBJ2-1; 7 nucleotides match TRBD2. CDR3 amino acids: CASSQESLADNEQFF. The CDR3 DNA reads TGCGCCAGCAGCCAAGAGTCTCTAGCGGACAATGAGCAGTTCTTC.